The entry below describes one T cell receptor (beta chain). Its target is unknown. The sample belongs to a study of T-cell memory formation after mild COVID-19. Study conclusions and caveats: CM and EM subsets held most contracting CD4+ clones; EMRA held CD8+ ones. Memory from before infection featured some responding clones, which suggests cross-reactive memory joined.

TCRdb re-called the 5' RACE reads with MiXCR, one entry per CDR3 protein. The sample includes hundreds of thousands of distinct CDR3 sequences, around 19% seen only once; the top ten take over 20%. V lost 0 bases, J lost 1 base, and 7 bases lay in between. The CDR3 length is 14 residues. Germline CDR1 reads SGHRS; CDR2 reads YFSETQ. The chain employs TRBV5-1 and TRBJ2-5; D possibly corresponds to TRBD2 (6 bases). This receptor was taken from a man aged 18 to 29 who had mild COVID-19 (a few samples of this study predate the infection). Cell type and time point are not known. Input material: PBMCs or a T cell subset sorted from them (not recorded which). The CDR3 spells CASSLVGLQETQYF. In DNA form, the CDR3 reads TGCGCCAGCAGCTTGGTGGGACTCCAAGAGACCCAGTACTTC. The whole variable domain, remainder taken from reference TRBV5-1 and TRBJ2-5, is KAGVTQTPRYLIKTRGQQVTLSCSPISGHRSVSWYQQTPGQGLQFLFEYFSETQRNKGNFPGRFSGRQFSNSRSEMNVSTLELGDSALYLCASSLVGLQETQYFGPGTRLLVL.